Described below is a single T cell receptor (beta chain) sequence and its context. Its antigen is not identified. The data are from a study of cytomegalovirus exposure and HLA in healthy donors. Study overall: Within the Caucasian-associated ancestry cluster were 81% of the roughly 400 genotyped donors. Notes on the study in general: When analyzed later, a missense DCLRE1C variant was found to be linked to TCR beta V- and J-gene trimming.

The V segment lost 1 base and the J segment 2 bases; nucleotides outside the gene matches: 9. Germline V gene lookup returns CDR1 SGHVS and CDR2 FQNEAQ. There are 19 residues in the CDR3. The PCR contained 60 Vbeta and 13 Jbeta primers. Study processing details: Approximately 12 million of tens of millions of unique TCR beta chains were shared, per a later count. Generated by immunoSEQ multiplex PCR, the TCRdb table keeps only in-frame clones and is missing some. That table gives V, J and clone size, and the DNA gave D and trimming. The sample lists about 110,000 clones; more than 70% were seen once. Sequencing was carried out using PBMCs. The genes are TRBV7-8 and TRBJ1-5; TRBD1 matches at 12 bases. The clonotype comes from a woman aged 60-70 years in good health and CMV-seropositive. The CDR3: CASSLDRDRGREGNQPQHF. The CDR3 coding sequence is TGTGCCAGCAGCTTAGACCGGGACAGGGGGCGCGAGGGCAATCAGCCCCAGCATTTT.